Below are 18 T cell receptor beta chains sequenced from a single sample in a study of control samples from healthy donors and cancer patients. TCRdb's table, derived via immunoSEQ multiplex PCR, lists solely in-frame clones and lacks some. The data contain about 82,000 clones, 80% to 90% of them seen just once; the ten biggest clones take up roughly 20%. Sequencing used blood. The receptor set was obtained from a man in his fifties in good health.

V and J are TRBV11-2 and TRBJ2-3; D call uncertain. Between the trimmed V and J ends, which lost 2 bases and 2 bases, there was a span of 14 bases. Germline CDR1 and CDR2: SGHAT and FQNNGV. CDR3 length: 16 amino acids. The CDR3 is CASSLSWNFYTDTQYF. CDR3 DNA sequence: TGTGCCAGCAGCTTAAGTTGGAATTTCTACACAGATACGCAGTATTTT.

The chain couples TRBV6-5 to TRBJ2-1; D might be TRBD2 (7 bases). The V gene's germline CDR1 is MNHEY and CDR2 SVGAGI. V was pared by 0 bases and J by 6 bases, with 12 bases between. CDR3 length: 15 residues. CDR3: CASSYSGGGRNEQFF. CDR3 DNA: TGTGCCAGCAGTTACTCGGGCGGGGGCCGCAATGAGCAGTTCTTC.

The gene calls are TRBV19 and TRBJ1-2; TRBD1 might be the D (6 bases). Germline V gene lookup returns CDR1 LNHDA and CDR2 SQIVND (reference sequence). The V and J ends lost 8 bases and 8 bases respectively, with 30 bases between them. The CDR3 loop spans 17 amino acids. This chain's CDR3 is CASVFHGLQGEAGGYTF. The CDR3 DNA reads TGTGCCAGTGTGTTTCACGGCTTACAGGGTGAGGCTGGAGGCTACACCTTC.

The V gene is TRBV7-9, the J gene TRBJ2-7, with D possibly TRBD1 on 6 matching bases. V lost 5 bases, J lost 2 bases, and 16 bases lay in between. The length of the CDR3 is 15 residues. CDR1 is SEHNR, CDR2 FQNEAQ, per germline (reference sequence). CDR3 region: CASSAQDSEAYEQYF. As DNA, the CDR3 is TGTGCCAGCAGCGCGCAGGACAGCGAAGCCTACGAGCAGTACTTC.

The genes are TRBV7-2 and TRBJ2-7; 11 nucleotides agree with TRBD2. The CDR3 runs 14 residues. Germline CDR1 and CDR2: SGHTA and FQGNSA. V was pared by 5 bases and J by 3 bases, with 3 bases of the junction left unmatched. The CDR3 spells CASSHGLAGYEQYF. In DNA form, the CDR3 reads TGTGCCAGCAGCCACGGACTAGCGGGCTACGAGCAGTACTTC.

The chain is built from TRBV11-3 and TRBJ2-1; D perhaps matches TRBD1 (6 bases). Trimming cost V 5 bases and J 5 bases, with 10 bases left between them. The V gene's germline CDR1 is SGHNT and CDR2 YENEEA. This CDR3 has 13 amino acids. The CDR3 loop is CASSERTDNEQFF. Here the CDR3 DNA reads TGTGCCAGCAGCGAGCGGACAGACAATGAGCAGTTCTTC.

J is TRBJ1-2 and V is TRBV7-3; D may be TRBD1 (5 bases). The V end was cut by 5 bases, the J end by 4 bases, with 14 bases between. This CDR3 comprises 14 residues. Germline V gives CDR1 SGHTA, CDR2 FQGTGA. CDR3 protein: CASSRGDATYGYTF. CDR3 bases: TGTGCCAGCAGCCGGGGGGACGCCACCTATGGCTACACCTTC.

This rearrangement joins TRBV5-6 to TRBJ1-6; no firm D call. V lost 1 base and J 7 bases, leaving 21 bases between the germline ends. The CDR3 loop spans 18 amino acids. The germline CDR1 and CDR2 sequences are SGHDT and YYEEEE. CDR3 nucleotides: TGTGCCAGCAGCTTGCGGACTGGAGGAACGTGGGAAAATTCACCCCTCCACTTT. Translation gives CASSLRTGGTWENSPLHF.

The V and J genes are TRBV5-1 and TRBJ1-2; D is ambiguous. There are 13 residues in the CDR3. Germline V gene data show CDR1 as SGHRS and CDR2 as YFSETQ. V dropped 3 bases and J dropped 1 base, with 7 bases sitting between them. The CDR3 DNA reads TGCGCCAGCAGCTCGCAGATTAACTATGGCTACACCTTC. Amino acids: CASSSQINYGYTF.

The chain joins TRBV6-5 to TRBJ2-3; D is ambiguous. The V and J ends lost 4 bases and 6 bases respectively, with 5 bases between them. Germline loops: CDR1 MNHEY, CDR2 SVGAGI. This CDR3 has 11 amino acids. CDR3 in amino acids: CASSLGDTQYF. Here the CDR3 DNA reads TGTGCCAGCAGTTTGGGGGATACGCAGTATTTT.

The chain recombines TRBV7-3 with TRBJ2-3, with a weak D call TRBD2 (6 bases). V shed 0 bases and J shed 0 bases, with 10 bases lying between them. The CDR3 runs 16 residues. CDR1 and CDR2 (germline): SGHTA, FQGTGA. CDR3 in DNA: TGTGCCAGCAGCTTAACGGGCGGGGTAAGCACAGATACGCAGTATTTT. This sequence encodes CASSLTGGVSTDTQYF.

The chain links TRBV28 to TRBJ1-6; TRBD1 is a possible D gene (5 bases). V shed 4 bases and J shed 19 bases, with 17 bases lying between them. This CDR3 has 12 amino acids. CDR1 is MDHEN, CDR2 SYDVKM, per germline. CDR3: CASSSTRQPVHF. The CDR3, as DNA: TGTGCCAGCAGTTCGACACGACAGCCCGTACACTTT.

The rearrangement uses TRBV7-9 and TRBJ1-1; D is perhaps TRBD1 (5 bases). V was trimmed by 3 bases and J by 1 base, leaving 9 bases between them. CDR1 is SEHNR and CDR2 is FQNEAQ in the germline V gene (reference sequence). The length of the CDR3 is 14 residues. The CDR3 nucleotides read TGTGCCAGCAGCTTCTGGGACCAGAACACTGAAGCTTTCTTT. Translated, it gives CASSFWDQNTEAFF. Full variable domain (missing parts from reference TRBV7-9 and TRBJ1-1): DTGVSQNPRHKITKRGQNVTFRCDPISEHNRLYWYRQTLGQGPEFLTYFQNEAQLEKSRLLSDRFSAERPKGSFSTLEIQRTEQGDSAMYLCASSFWDQNTEAFFGQGTRLTVV.

Here the CDR3 DNA reads TGTGCCAGCAGTTTATTCGGGCCCACAGATACGCAGTATTTT. Protein product: CASSLFGPTDTQYF. The chain couples TRBV27 to TRBJ2-3, with unresolved D. This CDR3 contains 14 residues. The germline CDR1 and CDR2 sequences are MNHEY and SMNVEV (reference sequence). V dropped 1 base and J dropped 2 bases, with 7 bases sitting between them.

This clone appeared a few times. The chain has TRBV10-1 and TRBJ1-3; D unresolved. Looked up from germline, CDR1 is WNHNN and CDR2 is SYGVQD (reference sequence). This CDR3 contains 15 residues. The V end lost 0 bases, the J end lost 0 bases, and 6 bases lay between the germline ends. The CDR3 protein is CASSESTVSGNTIYF. In DNA form, the CDR3 reads TGCGCCAGCAGTGAGTCAACAGTCTCTGGAAACACCATATATTTT.

The chain uses TRBV29-1 and TRBJ2-3; D is unclear. The V end was cut by 6 bases, the J end by 2 bases, with 12 bases between. CDR3 length: 13 residues. Germline V CDR1 and CDR2: SQVTM, ANQGSEA. CDR3 nucleotides: TGCAGCGTCCCGACCGACTCCACAGATACGCAGTATTTT. Residues: CSVPTDSTDTQYF.

The genes are TRBV3-1 (or the pseudogene TRBV3-2) and TRBJ2-7, with TRBD1 identical over 7 bases. Germline CDR1 is LGHDT and CDR2 is YNNKEL (reference sequence). After removal of 0 bases from V and 5 bases from J, the junction contained 13 bases not matched to a gene. CDR3 length equals 17 residues. CDR3 DNA: TGTGCCAGCAGCCAAGATCAGGGGGATCTCAGGGTACACGAGCAGTACGTC. It specifies CASSQDQGDLRVHEQYV.

The gene calls are TRBV6-5 and TRBJ2-5; D may be TRBD1 (7 bases). CDR3 length: 14 amino acids. Germline CDR1 reads MNHEY; CDR2 reads SVGAGI. Trimming removed 7 bases at V and 2 bases at J, with 14 bases between. CDR3 coding DNA: TGTGCCAGCACCAGACAGGGAGGACAAGAGACCCAGTACTTC. It yields the protein CASTRQGGQETQYF.